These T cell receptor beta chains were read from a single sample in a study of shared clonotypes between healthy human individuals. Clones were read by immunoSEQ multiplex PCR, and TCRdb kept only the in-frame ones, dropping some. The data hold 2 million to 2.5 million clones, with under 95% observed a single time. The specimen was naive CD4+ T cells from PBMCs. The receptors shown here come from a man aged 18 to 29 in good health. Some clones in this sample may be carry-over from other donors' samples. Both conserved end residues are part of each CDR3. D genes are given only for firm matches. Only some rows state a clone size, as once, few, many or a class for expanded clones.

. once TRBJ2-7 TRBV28 TGTGCCAGCAGCCCCTTGGGCTACGAGCAGTACTTC CASSPLGYEQYF
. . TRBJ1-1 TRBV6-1 TGTGCCAGCAGTGAAGCAAAGGTCGCGAACACTGAAGCTTTCTTT CASSEAKVANTEAFF
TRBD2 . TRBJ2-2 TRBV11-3 TGTGCCAGCAGCTTAAAACTAGCGGCCGGGGAGCTGTTTTTT CASSLKLAAGELFF
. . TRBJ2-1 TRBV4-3 TGCGCCAGCAGCCAAGTTGGTAACAATGAGCAGTTCTTC CASSQVGNNEQFF
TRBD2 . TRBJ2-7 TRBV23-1 TGCGCCAGCAGTCAATCTTCTAGCGGGAGGGAACCGTTGGAGCAGTACTTC CASSQSSSGREPLEQYF
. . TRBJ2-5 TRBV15 TGTGCCACCCAGGTCAGGATCCAAGAGACCCAGTACTTC CATQVRIQETQYF
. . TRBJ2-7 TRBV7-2 TGTGCCAGCAGCTTACAGCGGAGCTCCTACGAGCAGTACTTC CASSLQRSSYEQYF
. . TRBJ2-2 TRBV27 TGTGCCAGCAGTCCCCAAGGGTACTTCACCGGGGAGCTGTTTTTT CASSPQGYFTGELFF
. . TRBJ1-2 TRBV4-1 TGCGCCAGCAGCCAAACCGGTTTGGGGGCGGGCGGCTACACCTTC CASSQTGLGAGGYTF
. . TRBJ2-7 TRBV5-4 TGTGCCAGCTCTTCGGGAACTCGTCGCGAGCAGTACTTC CASSSGTRREQYF
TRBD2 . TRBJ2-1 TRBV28 TGTGCCAGCAGGACTAGCGGGAAGGGGTCCAATGAGCAGTTCTTC CASRTSGKGSNEQFF
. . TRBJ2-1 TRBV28 TGTGCCAGCAGTTTAACGGGAGCTTTAAATGAGCAGTTCTTC CASSLTGALNEQFF